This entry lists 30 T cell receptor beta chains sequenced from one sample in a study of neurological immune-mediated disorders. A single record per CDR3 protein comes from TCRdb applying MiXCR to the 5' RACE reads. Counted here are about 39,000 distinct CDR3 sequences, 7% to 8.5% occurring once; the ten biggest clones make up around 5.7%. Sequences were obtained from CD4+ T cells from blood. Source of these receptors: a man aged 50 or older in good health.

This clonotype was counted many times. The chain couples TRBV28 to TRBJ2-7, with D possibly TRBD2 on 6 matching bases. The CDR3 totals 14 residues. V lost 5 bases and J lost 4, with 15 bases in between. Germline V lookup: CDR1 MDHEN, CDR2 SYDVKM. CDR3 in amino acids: CASSRTVGGYEQYF. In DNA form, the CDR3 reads TGTGCCAGCAGTAGGACGGTCGGGGGTTACGAGCAGTACTTC.

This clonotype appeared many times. Here the CDR3 DNA reads TGTGCCAGCAGTTACGGAGCAGGGGGCAAGACCGGGGAGCTGTTTTTT. The encoded protein is CASSYGAGGKTGELFF. This chain connects TRBV6-2 or TRBV6-3 to TRBJ2-2; 8 bases agree with TRBD1. The CDR3 consists of 16 residues. CDR1 and CDR2 (germline): MNHEY, SVGEGT. V shed 2 bases and J 5 bases; nucleotides not matched to a gene: 7.

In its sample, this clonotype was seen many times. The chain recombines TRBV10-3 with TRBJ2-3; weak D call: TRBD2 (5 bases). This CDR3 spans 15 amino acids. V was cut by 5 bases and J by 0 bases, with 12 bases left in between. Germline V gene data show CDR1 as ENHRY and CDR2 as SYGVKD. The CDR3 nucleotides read TGTGCCATCAGTTCCCGGGAACCTAGCACAGATACGCAGTATTTT. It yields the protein CAISSREPSTDTQYF.

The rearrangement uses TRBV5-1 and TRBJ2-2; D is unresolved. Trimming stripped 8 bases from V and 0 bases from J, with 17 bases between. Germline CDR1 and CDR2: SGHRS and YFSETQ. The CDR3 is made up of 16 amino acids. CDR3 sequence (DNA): TGCGCCAGTAGCCCCAGGTCCCCTGCGAACACCGGGGAGCTGTTTTTT. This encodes CASSPRSPANTGELFF.

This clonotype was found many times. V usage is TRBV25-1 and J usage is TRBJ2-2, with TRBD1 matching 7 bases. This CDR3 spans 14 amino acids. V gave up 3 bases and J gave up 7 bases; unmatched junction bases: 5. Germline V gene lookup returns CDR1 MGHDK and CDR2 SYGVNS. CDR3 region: CASSDNRGYGELFF. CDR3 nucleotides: TGTGCCAGCAGTGACAACAGGGGTTACGGGGAGCTGTTTTTT.

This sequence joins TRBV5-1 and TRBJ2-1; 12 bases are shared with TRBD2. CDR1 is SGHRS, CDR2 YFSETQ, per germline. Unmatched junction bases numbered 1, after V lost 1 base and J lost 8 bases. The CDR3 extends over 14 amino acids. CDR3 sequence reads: CASSLTSGRYEQFF. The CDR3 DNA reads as TGCGCCAGCAGCTTGACTAGCGGGAGGTATGAGCAGTTCTTC.

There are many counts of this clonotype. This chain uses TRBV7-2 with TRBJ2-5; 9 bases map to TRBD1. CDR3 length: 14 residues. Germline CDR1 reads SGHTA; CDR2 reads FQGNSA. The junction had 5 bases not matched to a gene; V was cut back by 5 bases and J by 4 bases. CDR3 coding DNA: TGTGCCAGCAGCCCGGACAGGGGACGAGAGACCCAGTACTTC. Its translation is CASSPDRGRETQYF.

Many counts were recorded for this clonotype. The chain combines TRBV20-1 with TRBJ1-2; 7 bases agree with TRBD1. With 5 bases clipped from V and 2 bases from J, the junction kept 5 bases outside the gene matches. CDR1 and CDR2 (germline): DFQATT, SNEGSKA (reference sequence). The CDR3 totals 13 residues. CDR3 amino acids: CSALSTGNYGYTF. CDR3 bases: TGCAGTGCTCTCTCGACAGGGAACTATGGCTACACCTTC.

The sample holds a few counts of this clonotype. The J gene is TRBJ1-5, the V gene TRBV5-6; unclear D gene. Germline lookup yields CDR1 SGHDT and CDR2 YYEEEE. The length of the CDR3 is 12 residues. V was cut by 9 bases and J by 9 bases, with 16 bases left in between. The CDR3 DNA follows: TGTGCCACCTCGACATTCCCCGGGCCCCAGCATTTT. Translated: CATSTFPGPQHF.

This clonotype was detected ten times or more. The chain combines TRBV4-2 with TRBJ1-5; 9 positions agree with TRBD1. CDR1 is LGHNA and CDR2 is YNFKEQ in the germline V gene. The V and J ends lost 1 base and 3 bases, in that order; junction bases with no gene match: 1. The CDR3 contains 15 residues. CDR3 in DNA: TGTGCCAGCAGCCAAGGGGACAGGGACAATCAGCCCCAGCATTTT. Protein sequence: CASSQGDRDNQPQHF.

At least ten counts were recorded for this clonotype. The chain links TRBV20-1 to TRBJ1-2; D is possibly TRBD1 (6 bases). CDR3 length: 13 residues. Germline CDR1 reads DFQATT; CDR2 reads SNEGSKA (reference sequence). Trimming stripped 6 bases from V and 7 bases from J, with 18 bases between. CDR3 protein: CSAQPQGVFGYTF. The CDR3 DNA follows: TGCAGTGCGCAACCACAGGGTGTGTTTGGCTACACCTTC.

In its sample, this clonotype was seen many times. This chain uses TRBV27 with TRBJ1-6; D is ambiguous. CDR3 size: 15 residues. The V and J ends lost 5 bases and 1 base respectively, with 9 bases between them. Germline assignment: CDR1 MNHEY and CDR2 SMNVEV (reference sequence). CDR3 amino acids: CASSLQRSYNSPLHF. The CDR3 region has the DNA TGTGCCAGCAGTCTACAGAGGTCCTATAATTCACCCCTCCACTTT.

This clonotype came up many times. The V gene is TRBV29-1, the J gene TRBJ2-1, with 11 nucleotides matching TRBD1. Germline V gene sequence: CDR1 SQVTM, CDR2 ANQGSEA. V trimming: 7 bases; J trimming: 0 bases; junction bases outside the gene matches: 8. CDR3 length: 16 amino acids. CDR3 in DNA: TGCAGCGCCGGACAGGGGGCCTCCGCCTCCTACAATGAGCAGTTCTTC. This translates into CSAGQGASASYNEQFF.

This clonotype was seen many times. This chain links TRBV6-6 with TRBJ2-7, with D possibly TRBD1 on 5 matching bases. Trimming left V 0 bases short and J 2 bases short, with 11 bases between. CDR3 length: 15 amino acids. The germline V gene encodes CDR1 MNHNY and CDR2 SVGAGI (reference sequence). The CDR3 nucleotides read TGTGCCAGCAGTTACTCGTACAGACAGACCTACGAGCAGTACTTC. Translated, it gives CASSYSYRQTYEQYF.

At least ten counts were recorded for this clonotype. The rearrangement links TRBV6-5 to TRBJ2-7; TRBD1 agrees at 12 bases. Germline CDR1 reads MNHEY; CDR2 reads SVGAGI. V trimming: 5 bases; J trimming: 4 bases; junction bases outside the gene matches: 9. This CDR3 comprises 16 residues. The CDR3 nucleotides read TGTGCCAGCAGTAGAGGGACAGGGGGCGTAGGTTACGAGCAGTACTTC. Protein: CASSRGTGGVGYEQYF.

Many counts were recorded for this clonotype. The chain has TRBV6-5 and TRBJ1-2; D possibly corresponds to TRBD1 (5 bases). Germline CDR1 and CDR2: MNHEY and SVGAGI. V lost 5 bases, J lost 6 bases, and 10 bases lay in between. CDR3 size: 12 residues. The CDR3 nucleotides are TGTGCCAGCAGTACCCCAGGGAATGGCTACACCTTC. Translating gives CASSTPGNGYTF.

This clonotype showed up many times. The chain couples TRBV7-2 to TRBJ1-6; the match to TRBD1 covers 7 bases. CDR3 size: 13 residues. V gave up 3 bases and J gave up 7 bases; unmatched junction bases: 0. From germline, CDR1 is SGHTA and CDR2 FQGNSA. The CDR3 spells CASSLDRNSPLHF. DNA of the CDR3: TGTGCCAGCAGCTTGGACAGGAATTCACCCCTCCACTTT.

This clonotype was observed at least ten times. The CDR3 is CSAPAAGGLIGELFF. DNA of the CDR3: TGCAGTGCTCCCGCTGCGGGAGGTCTAATCGGGGAGCTGTTTTTT. The chain couples TRBV20-1 to TRBJ2-2; 8 positions match TRBD2. This CDR3 comprises 15 residues. Germline V gene lookup returns CDR1 DFQATT and CDR2 SNEGSKA (reference sequence). Unmatched junction bases numbered 12, after V lost 5 bases and J lost 7 bases.

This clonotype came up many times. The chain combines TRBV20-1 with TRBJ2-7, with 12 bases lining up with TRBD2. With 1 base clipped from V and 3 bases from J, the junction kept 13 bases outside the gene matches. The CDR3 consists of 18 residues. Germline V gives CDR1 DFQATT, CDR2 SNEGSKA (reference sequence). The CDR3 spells CSARAGGTSGWAFYEQYF. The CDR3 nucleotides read TGCAGTGCTAGAGCGGGGGGGACTAGCGGGTGGGCCTTCTACGAGCAGTACTTC.

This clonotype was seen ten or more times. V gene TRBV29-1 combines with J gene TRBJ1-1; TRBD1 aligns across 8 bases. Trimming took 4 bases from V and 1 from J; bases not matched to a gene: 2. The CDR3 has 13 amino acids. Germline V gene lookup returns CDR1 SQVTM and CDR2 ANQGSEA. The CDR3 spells CSVGDRGNTEAFF. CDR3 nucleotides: TGCAGCGTTGGAGACAGGGGGAACACTGAAGCTTTCTTT.

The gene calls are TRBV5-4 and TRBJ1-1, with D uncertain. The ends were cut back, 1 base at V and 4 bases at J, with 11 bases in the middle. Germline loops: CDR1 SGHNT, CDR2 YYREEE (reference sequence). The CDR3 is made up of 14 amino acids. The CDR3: CASSLFGVGTEAFF. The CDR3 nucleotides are TGTGCCAGCAGCTTGTTCGGGGTTGGCACTGAAGCTTTCTTT.

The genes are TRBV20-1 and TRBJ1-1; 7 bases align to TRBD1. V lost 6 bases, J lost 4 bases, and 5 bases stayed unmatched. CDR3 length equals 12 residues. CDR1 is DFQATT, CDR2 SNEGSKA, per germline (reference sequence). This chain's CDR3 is CSATDRPTEAFF. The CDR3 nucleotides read TGCAGTGCAACGGACAGGCCCACTGAAGCTTTCTTT.

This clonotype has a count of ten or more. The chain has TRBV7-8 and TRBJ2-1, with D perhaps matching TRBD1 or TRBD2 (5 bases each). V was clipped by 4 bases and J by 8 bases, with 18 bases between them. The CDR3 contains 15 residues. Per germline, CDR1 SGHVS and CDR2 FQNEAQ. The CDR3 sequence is CASSSLRDLYDEQFF. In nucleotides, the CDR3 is TGTGCCAGCAGCTCCCTCCGGGACCTGTACGATGAGCAGTTCTTC.

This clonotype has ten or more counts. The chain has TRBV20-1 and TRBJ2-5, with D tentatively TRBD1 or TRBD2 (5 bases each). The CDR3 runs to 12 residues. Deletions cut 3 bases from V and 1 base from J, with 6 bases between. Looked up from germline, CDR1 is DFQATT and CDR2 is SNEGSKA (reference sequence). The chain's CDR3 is CSARGTQETQYF. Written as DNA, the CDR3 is TGCAGTGCTAGGGGGACCCAAGAGACCCAGTACTTC.

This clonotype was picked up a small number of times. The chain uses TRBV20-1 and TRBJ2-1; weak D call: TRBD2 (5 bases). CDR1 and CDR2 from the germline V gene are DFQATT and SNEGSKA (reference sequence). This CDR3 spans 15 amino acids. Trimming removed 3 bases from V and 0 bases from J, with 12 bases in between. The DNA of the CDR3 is TGCAGTGCTAGGGACCTAGCTAGCTCCTACAATGAGCAGTTCTTC. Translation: CSARDLASSYNEQFF.

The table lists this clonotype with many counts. The CDR3 bases are TGTGCCAGCAGCCAAGTAGGGGGGACCACTGAAGCTTTCTTT. Its translation is CASSQVGGTTEAFF. V gene TRBV3-1 combines with J gene TRBJ1-1; maybe TRBD1 (6 bases). Germline CDR1 is LGHDT and CDR2 is YNNKEL (reference sequence). The V and J ends lost 1 base and 4 bases respectively, with 10 bases between them. The CDR3 length is 14 residues.

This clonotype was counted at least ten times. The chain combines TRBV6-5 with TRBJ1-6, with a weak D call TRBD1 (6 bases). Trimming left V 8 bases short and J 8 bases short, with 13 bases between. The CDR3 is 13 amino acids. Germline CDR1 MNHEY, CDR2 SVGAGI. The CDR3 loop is CASRGRGDSPLHF. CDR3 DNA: TGTGCCAGCCGGGGCAGGGGTGATTCACCCCTCCACTTT.

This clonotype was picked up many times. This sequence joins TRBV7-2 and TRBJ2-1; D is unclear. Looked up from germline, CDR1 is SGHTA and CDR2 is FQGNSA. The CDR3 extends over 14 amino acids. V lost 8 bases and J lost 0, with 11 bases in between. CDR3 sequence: CASGMRSSYNEQFF. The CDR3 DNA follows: TGTGCCAGCGGCATGCGGAGCTCCTACAATGAGCAGTTCTTC.

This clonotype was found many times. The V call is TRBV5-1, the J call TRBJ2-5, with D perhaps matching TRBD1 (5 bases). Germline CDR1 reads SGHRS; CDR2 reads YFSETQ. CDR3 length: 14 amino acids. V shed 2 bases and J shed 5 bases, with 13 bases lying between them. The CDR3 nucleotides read TGCGCCAGCAGCTTTCAGGGCCGCAGGGAGACCCAGTACTTC. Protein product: CASSFQGRRETQYF.

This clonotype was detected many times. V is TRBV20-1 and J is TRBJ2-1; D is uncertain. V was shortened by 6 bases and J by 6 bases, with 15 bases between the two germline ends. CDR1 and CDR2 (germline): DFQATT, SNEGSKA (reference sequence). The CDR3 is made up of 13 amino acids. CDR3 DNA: TGCAGTGCCCCGGGCGTCGTGGGCAATGAGCAGTTCTTC. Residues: CSAPGVVGNEQFF.